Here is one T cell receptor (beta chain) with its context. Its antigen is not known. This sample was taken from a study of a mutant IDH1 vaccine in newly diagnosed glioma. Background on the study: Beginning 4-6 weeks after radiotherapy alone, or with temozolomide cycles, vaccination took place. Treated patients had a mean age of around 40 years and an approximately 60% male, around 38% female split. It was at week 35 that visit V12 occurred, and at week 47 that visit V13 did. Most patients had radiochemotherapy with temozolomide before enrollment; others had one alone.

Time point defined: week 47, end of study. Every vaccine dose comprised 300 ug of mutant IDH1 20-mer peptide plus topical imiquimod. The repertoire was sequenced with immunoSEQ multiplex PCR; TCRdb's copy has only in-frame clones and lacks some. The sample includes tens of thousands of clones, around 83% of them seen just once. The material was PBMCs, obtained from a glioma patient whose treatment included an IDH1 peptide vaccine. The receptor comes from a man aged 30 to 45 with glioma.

The CDR3 region is CASSVSIGGKETQYF. The CDR3 DNA reads TGCGCCAGCAGTGTTTCCATCGGGGGGAAAGAGACCCAGTACTTC. The chain carries TRBV10-1 and TRBJ2-5; 7 nucleotides line up with TRBD2. The germline V gene has CDR1 WNHNN and CDR2 SYGVQD (reference sequence). Germline trimming cut 4 bases from V and 3 bases from J; bases unmatched to any gene: 8. The CDR3 extends over 15 amino acids.